The 28 T cell receptor beta chains reported below all come from one sample, sequenced in a study of OX40 agonist ivuxolimab in advanced cancers. Some clones are missing from TCRdb's copy, which holds only in-frame ones; the method was immunoSEQ multiplex PCR. The data hold more than 65,000 clones, with around 93% observed a single time. Sequencing was performed on CD4+ or CD8+ T cells sorted from blood, taken in a trial of the OX40 agonist ivuxolimab. The receptors derive from an adult with an advanced solid tumor such as melanoma, head and neck, liver or kidney cancer.

The rearrangement uses TRBV5-1 and TRBJ2-2; 9 bases fit TRBD1. Trimming took 3 bases from V and 5 from J; bases not matched to a gene: 8. The germline V gene has CDR1 SGHRS and CDR2 YFSETQ. This CDR3 region has 16 residues. CDR3 sequence (DNA): TGCGCCAGCAGCTGGGGGGTGACAGGGGGGACCGGGGAGCTGTTTTTT. Translated: CASSWGVTGGTGELFF.

The chain uses TRBV7-8 and TRBJ1-6; possibly TRBD1 for D (6 bases). Germline V lookup: CDR1 SGHVS, CDR2 FQNEAQ. Trimming stripped 0 bases from V and 9 bases from J, with 12 bases between. The CDR3 has 15 amino acids. CDR3 sequence (DNA): TGTGCCAGCAGCTTAGCGCGAGGGGGGGTTTCACCCCTCCACTTT. This encodes CASSLARGGVSPLHF.

The count of this clone is one. The chain uses TRBV5-1 and TRBJ2-5, with D possibly matching TRBD1 (5 bases). The length of the CDR3 is 15 residues. V lost 0 bases and J 1 base, leaving 10 bases between the germline ends. CDR1 is SGHRS and CDR2 is YFSETQ in the germline V gene. The CDR3 sequence: CASSLVGPSQETQYF. The CDR3 DNA reads TGCGCCAGCAGCTTGGTGGGGCCCTCCCAAGAGACCCAGTACTTC.

The genes are TRBV5-1 and TRBJ2-7; 14 bases are shared with TRBD2. This CDR3 is 15 amino acids long. Per the germline V gene, CDR1 is SGHRS and CDR2 is YFSETQ. The junction had 3 bases not matched to a gene; V was cut back by 3 bases and J by 4 bases. DNA for the CDR3: TGCGCCAGCAGCTCTGGGACTAGCGGGAGTTACGAGCAGTACTTC. It translates to CASSSGTSGSYEQYF.

This chain connects TRBV18 to TRBJ2-7; 7 bases align to TRBD1. Germline trimming cut 2 bases from V and 3 bases from J; bases unmatched to any gene: 1. This CDR3 contains 13 residues. CDR1 is KGHSH and CDR2 is LQKENI in the germline V gene. The CDR3 loop is CASSPNRGYEQYF. The CDR3 DNA reads as TGTGCCAGCTCACCAAACAGGGGCTACGAGCAGTACTTC. Full variable domain (missing parts from reference TRBV18 and TRBJ2-7): NAGVMQNPRHLVRRRGQEARLRCSPMKGHSHVYWYRQLPEEGLKFMVYLQKENIIDESGMPKERFSAEFPKEGPSILRIQQVVRGDSAAYFCASSPNRGYEQYFGPGTRLTVT.

The chain is built from TRBV21-1 and TRBJ2-1; the DNA was not used to check the table's D call, TRBD2. TRBV21-1 is reported as a pseudogene. This CDR3 region has 15 residues. The CDR3 DNA reads as TGTGCCAGCAGCAAAGATGGGGTCGGGGACAATGAGCAGTTCTTC. Amino acids: CASSKDGVGDNEQFF.

The V gene is TRBV7-2, the J gene TRBJ2-2; TRBD2 might be the D (5 bases). Germline V gene lookup returns CDR1 SGHTA and CDR2 FQGNSA. The length of the CDR3 is 17 residues. The V end lost 1 base, the J end lost 5 bases, and 17 bases lay between the germline ends. Here the CDR3 reads CASSLEAGRGRTGELFF. CDR3 DNA sequence: TGTGCCAGCAGCTTAGAAGCAGGACGGGGTCGAACCGGGGAGCTGTTTTTT.

The chain uses TRBV11-3 and TRBJ1-1; D uncertain. The V end was cut by 2 bases, the J end by 6 bases, with 4 bases between. Looked up from germline, CDR1 is SGHNT and CDR2 is YENEEA. This CDR3 contains 11 residues. The DNA of the CDR3 is TGTGCCAGCAGCTTAAGGGCTGAAGCTTTCTTT. Amino acid sequence: CASSLRAEAFF.

The V and J genes are TRBV9 and TRBJ1-6; D possibly corresponds to TRBD1 (5 bases). Germline CDR1 SGDLS, CDR2 YYNGEE. The CDR3 has 13 amino acids. The V end lost 3 bases, the J end lost 12 bases, and 13 bases lay between the germline ends. In nucleotides, the CDR3 is TGTGCCAGCAGCGAGGGTGCGGGGGAACCCCTCCACTTT. Residues: CASSEGAGEPLHF.

This rearrangement joins TRBV18 to TRBJ1-5; TRBD1 aligns across 9 bases. The CDR3 totals 15 residues. V lost 4 bases and J lost 6; bases outside the gene matches: 7. The V gene's germline CDR1 is KGHSH and CDR2 LQKENI. CDR3 nucleotide sequence: TGTGCCAGCTCACTCCGGGACAGGGAGGGTCAGCCCCAGCATTTT. Amino acids: CASSLRDREGQPQHF.

The V and J genes are TRBV7-3 and TRBJ2-3; 7 bases agree with TRBD2. Germline CDR1 SGHTA, CDR2 FQGTGA. J was trimmed by 4 bases and V by 2 bases; bases with no gene match: 3. The CDR3 spans 14 residues. The CDR3: CASSLSSGSDTQYF. Here the CDR3 DNA reads TGTGCCAGCAGCTTATCTAGCGGATCAGATACGCAGTATTTT.

This clone appeared a single time. The chain has TRBV4-1 and TRBJ2-5; 11 bases are shared with TRBD1. This CDR3 spans 15 amino acids. V lost 1 base, J lost 5 bases, and 3 bases stayed unmatched. CDR1 MGHRA and CDR2 YSYEKL come from the germline V gene. CDR3 DNA: TGCGCCAGCAGCCAAGTTGGGACAGGGGGGGAGACCCAGTACTTC. This codes for CASSQVGTGGETQYF.

V is TRBV5-1 and J is TRBJ2-2; 10 bases line up with TRBD2. Germline CDR1 SGHRS, CDR2 YFSETQ. Germline trimming cut 4 bases from V and 6 bases from J; bases unmatched to any gene: 6. The length of the CDR3 is 15 residues. The CDR3 DNA sequence: TGCGCCAGCAGCGCTGGGACTAGCGATTCCGGGGAGCTGTTTTTT. This translates into CASSAGTSDSGELFF.

Note on this clone: The junction differs from germline at one of its ends, possibly a read error. The chain joins TRBV30 to TRBJ2-3, with TRBD2 identical over 13 bases. CDR1 is GTSNPN and CDR2 is SVGIG in the germline V gene (reference sequence). The CDR3 contains 12 residues. The CDR3 sequence is CAWSATSGGVSF. CDR3 nucleotide sequence: TGTGCCTGGAGTGCCACTAGCGGGGGGGTTTCCTTT.

The gene calls are TRBV18 and TRBJ2-1, with TRBD2 matching over 9 bases. Germline V gene data show CDR1 as KGHSH and CDR2 as LQKENI. V dropped 1 base and J dropped 0; count of bases not matched to a gene: 10. The CDR3 extends over 19 amino acids. This CDR3 is CASSPLTSGRRGSYNEQFF. CDR3 DNA: TGTGCCAGCTCACCACTGACTAGCGGACGAAGAGGCTCCTACAATGAGCAGTTCTTC.

The rearrangement links TRBV2 to TRBJ2-1; TRBD2 agrees at 10 bases. After removal of 9 bases from V and 7 bases from J, the junction contained 6 bases not matched to a gene. The germline V gene encodes CDR1 SNHLY and CDR2 FYNNEI. The CDR3 consists of 13 residues. CDR3 region: CASLRTSGNEQFF. The CDR3 region has the DNA TGTGCCAGTTTAAGGACTAGCGGTAATGAGCAGTTCTTC.

The count of this clone is one. V is TRBV6-5 and J is TRBJ2-3; 12 nucleotides match TRBD1. This CDR3 has 15 residues. Germline V gene data show CDR1 as MNHEY and CDR2 as SVGAGI. With V trimmed by 6 bases and J by 7 bases, 8 bases remained unmatched. This CDR3 is CASSPGTGGMYTQYF. The CDR3, as DNA: TGTGCCAGCAGCCCCGGGACAGGGGGCATGTATACGCAGTATTTT.

The rearrangement joins TRBV10-2 to TRBJ2-2; 11 bases are shared with TRBD2. The CDR3 runs to 15 residues. CDR1 is WSHSY and CDR2 is SAAADI in the germline V gene. The J segment lost 5 bases and the V segment lost 7 bases, leaving 6 bases of the junction unmatched. Here the CDR3 reads CASTLAGGGTGELFF. CDR3 DNA: TGCGCCAGCACCCTAGCGGGAGGCGGGACCGGGGAGCTGTTTTTT.

This clone has only one observation. This chain connects TRBV6-1 to TRBJ1-5, with D perhaps TRBD1 (6 bases). Germline loops: CDR1 MNHNS, CDR2 SASEGT. This CDR3 is built from 13 residues. The V and J ends lost 4 bases and 7 bases respectively, with 11 bases between them. The CDR3 here is CASSVQGGQPQHF. The CDR3 nucleotides read TGTGCCAGCAGTGTACAGGGCGGACAGCCCCAGCATTTT.

This clone came up a few times. The J gene is TRBJ1-4, the V gene TRBV5-1; 7 bases agree with TRBD1. CDR3 length: 15 residues. J lost 5 bases, V lost 3 bases, and 7 bases had no gene match. The germline V gene has CDR1 SGHRS and CDR2 YFSETQ. The chain's CDR3 is CASSSTGTDNEKLFF. The CDR3 DNA reads as TGCGCCAGCAGCTCTACCGGGACAGACAATGAAAAACTGTTTTTT.

The chain uses TRBV7-2 and TRBJ2-1, with 10 bases lining up with TRBD1. The V gene's germline CDR1 is SGHTA and CDR2 FQGNSA. The CDR3 sequence is 16 residues long. With V trimmed by 2 bases and J by 4 bases, 5 bases remained unmatched. The CDR3 coding sequence is TGTGCCAGCAGCTTACACGGGACAGGGGCTTACAATGAGCAGTTCTTC. Encoded protein: CASSLHGTGAYNEQFF.

This clone was observed a single time. V usage is TRBV2 and J usage is TRBJ1-5, with TRBD1 matching over 9 bases. There are 15 residues in the CDR3. The germline gives CDR1 SNHLY, CDR2 FYNNEI. V trimming: 5 bases; J trimming: 5 bases; junction bases outside the gene matches: 7. The CDR3 DNA is TGTGCCAGCAGTTATACACAGGGGGCGGATCAGCCCCAGCATTTT. It specifies CASSYTQGADQPQHF.

V gene TRBV10-3 combines with J gene TRBJ2-5; 10 nucleotides align to TRBD1. CDR1 is ENHRY and CDR2 is SYGVKD in the germline V gene. This CDR3 is built from 15 residues. The J segment lost 5 bases and the V segment lost 4 bases, leaving 7 bases of the junction unmatched. The CDR3 DNA is TGTGCCATCAGTGGGGCGGGACAGGGGTCGGAGACCCAGTACTTC. Protein: CAISGAGQGSETQYF.

The J gene is TRBJ2-5, the V gene TRBV6-1; 10 bases map to TRBD1. CDR3 length: 14 residues. The V gene end was trimmed by 6 bases and the J gene end by 4 bases; junction bases not matched to a gene: 5. The V gene's germline CDR1 is MNHNS and CDR2 SASEGT. CDR3 DNA sequence: TGTGCCAGCAGCGGTCGGACAGGGGGAGAGACCCAGTACTTC. Translating gives CASSGRTGGETQYF.

The CDR3: CASSPGTGEQYF. The CDR3 coding sequence is TGTGCCAGCAGCCCAGGGACAGGTGAGCAGTACTTC. The chain employs TRBV9 and TRBJ2-7, with 8 bases matching TRBD1. With V trimmed by 4 bases and J by 7 bases, 4 bases remained unmatched. Germline V gene sequence: CDR1 SGDLS, CDR2 YYNGEE. The CDR3 spans 12 residues.

The chain joins TRBV5-1 to TRBJ2-7; D may be TRBD1 or TRBD2 (5 bases each). Per germline, CDR1 SGHRS and CDR2 YFSETQ. This CDR3 spans 14 amino acids. V lost 5 bases to trimming and J lost 7 bases, with 19 bases between them. The DNA of the CDR3 is TGCGCCAGCAGAGCGTCCTCGGGGACGAATGAGCAGTACTTC. Protein sequence: CASRASSGTNEQYF.

The chain is built from TRBV27 and TRBJ2-4; 14 bases map to TRBD2. J was trimmed by 2 bases and V by 5 bases; bases with no gene match: 8. The CDR3 totals 18 residues. In germline, CDR1 is MNHEY, CDR2 SMNVEV (reference sequence). DNA for the CDR3: TGTGCCAGCAGTCCTACCCGGACTAGCGGGAGGTCCAAAAACATTCAGTACTTC. Protein product: CASSPTRTSGRSKNIQYF.

About this clone: The junction shows a germline mismatch at one end, possibly a read error. The chain links TRBV6-1 to TRBJ1-2, with a possible D match to TRBD1 (6 bases). Germline CDR1 MNHNS, CDR2 SASEGT. The CDR3 spans 15 residues. CDR3 protein: CAISGLGQTNYGYTF. CDR3 nucleotides: TGTGCCATCAGTGGGTTGGGACAAACTAACTATGGCTACACCTTC.